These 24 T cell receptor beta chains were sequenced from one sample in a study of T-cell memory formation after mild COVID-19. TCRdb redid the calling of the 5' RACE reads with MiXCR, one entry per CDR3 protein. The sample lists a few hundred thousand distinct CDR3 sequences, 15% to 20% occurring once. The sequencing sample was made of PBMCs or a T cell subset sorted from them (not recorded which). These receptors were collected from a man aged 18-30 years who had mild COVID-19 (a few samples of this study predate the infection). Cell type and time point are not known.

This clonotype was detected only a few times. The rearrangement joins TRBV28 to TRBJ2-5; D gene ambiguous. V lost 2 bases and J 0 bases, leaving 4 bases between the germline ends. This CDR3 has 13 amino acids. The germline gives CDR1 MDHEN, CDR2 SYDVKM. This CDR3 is CASSLAYQETQYF. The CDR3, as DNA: TGTGCCAGCAGTTTAGCGTACCAAGAGACCCAGTACTTC.

The DNA for the CDR3 is TGTGCCAGCAGTGATTATAACATGGGGAACACTGAAGCTTTCTTT. It specifies CASSDYNMGNTEAFF. The chain uses TRBV25-1 and TRBJ1-1; D unclear. Per the germline V gene, CDR1 is MGHDK and CDR2 is SYGVNS. V was trimmed by 3 bases and J by 1 base, leaving 12 bases between them. This CDR3 is 15 amino acids long.

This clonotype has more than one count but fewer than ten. This CDR3 reads CSVGGARGLYEQYF. Written as DNA, the CDR3 is TGCAGCGTTGGCGGGGCCAGGGGGCTGTACGAGCAGTACTTC. The V gene is TRBV29-1, the J gene TRBJ2-7; TRBD1 matches 8 bases. CDR1 SQVTM and CDR2 ANQGSEA come from the germline V gene. The CDR3 length is 14 residues. Trimming removed 4 bases from V and 4 bases from J; junction bases left unmatched: 9.

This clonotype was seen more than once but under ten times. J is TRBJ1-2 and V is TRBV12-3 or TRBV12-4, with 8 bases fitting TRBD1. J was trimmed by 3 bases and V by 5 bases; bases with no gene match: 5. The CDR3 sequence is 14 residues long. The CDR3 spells CASSATDRDYGYTF. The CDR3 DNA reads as TGTGCCAGCAGTGCCACGGACAGGGACTATGGCTACACCTTC.

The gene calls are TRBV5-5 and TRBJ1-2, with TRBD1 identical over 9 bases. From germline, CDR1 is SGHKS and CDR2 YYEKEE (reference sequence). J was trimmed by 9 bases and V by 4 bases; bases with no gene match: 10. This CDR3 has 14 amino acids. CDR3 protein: CASSRAGQGPSYTF. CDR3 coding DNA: TGTGCCAGCAGCAGAGCGGGACAGGGTCCCAGCTACACCTTC.

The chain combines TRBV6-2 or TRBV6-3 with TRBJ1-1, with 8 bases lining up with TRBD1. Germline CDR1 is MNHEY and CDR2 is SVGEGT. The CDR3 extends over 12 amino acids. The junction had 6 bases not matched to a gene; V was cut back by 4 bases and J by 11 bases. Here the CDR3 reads CASSSTQGAAFF. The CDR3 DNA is TGTGCCAGCAGTTCGACCCAGGGGGCTGCTTTCTTT.

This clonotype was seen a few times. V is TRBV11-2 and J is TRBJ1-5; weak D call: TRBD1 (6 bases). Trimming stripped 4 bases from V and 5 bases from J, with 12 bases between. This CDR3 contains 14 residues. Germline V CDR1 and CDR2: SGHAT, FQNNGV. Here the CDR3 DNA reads TGTGCCAGCAGCTGGGGGGCAGGTGATCAGCCCCAGCATTTT. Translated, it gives CASSWGAGDQPQHF.

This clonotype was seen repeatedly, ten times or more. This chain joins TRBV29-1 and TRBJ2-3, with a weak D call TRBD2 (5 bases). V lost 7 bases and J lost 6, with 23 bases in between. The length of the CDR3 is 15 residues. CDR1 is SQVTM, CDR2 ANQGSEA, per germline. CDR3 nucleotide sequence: TGCAGCGCCACCCTTGGGAGTGCCAATTTGGATACGCAGTATTTT. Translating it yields CSATLGSANLDTQYF.

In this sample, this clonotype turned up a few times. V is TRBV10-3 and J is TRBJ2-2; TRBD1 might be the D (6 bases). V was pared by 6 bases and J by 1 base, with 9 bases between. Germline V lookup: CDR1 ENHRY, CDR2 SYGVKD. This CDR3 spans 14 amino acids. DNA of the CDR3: TGTGCCATCAGGGTGACAGGGAACACCGGGGAGCTGTTTTTT. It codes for CAIRVTGNTGELFF.

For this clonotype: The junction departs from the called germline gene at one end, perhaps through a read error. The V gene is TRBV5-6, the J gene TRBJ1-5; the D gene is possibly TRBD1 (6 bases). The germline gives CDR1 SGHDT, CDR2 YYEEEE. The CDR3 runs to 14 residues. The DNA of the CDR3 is TGTGACAGCAGCTTGGGGGGCGGCAATCAGCCCCAGCATTTT. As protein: CDSSLGGGNQPQHF. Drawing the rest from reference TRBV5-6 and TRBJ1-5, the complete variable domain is DAGVTQSPTHLIKTRGQQVTLRCSPKSGHDTVSWYQQALGQGPQFIFQYYEEEERQRGNFPDRFSGHQFPNYSSELNVNALLLGDSALYLCDSSLGGGNQPQHFGDGTRLSIL.

The CDR3 nucleotides read TGTGCCAGCAGCCGGGCGGGGGGTCGTTTGACTGAAGCTTTCTTT. Its translation: CASSRAGGRLTEAFF. This rearrangement joins TRBV7-2 to TRBJ1-1; weak D call: TRBD1 (5 bases). This CDR3 is built from 15 residues. V gave up 5 bases and J gave up 5 bases, with 18 bases separating them. Germline CDR1 reads SGHTA; CDR2 reads FQGNSA.

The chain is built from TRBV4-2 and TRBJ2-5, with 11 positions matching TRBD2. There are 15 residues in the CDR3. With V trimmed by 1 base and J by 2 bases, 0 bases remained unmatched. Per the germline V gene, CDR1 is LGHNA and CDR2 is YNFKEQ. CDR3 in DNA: TGTGCCAGCAGCCAAGTAGCGGGGGGGCAAGAGACCCAGTACTTC. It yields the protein CASSQVAGGQETQYF.

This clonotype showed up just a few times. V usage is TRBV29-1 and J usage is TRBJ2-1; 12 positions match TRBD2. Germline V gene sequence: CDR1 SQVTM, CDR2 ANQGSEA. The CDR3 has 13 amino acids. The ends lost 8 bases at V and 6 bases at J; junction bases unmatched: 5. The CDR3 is CSPKLAGGNEQFF. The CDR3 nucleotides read TGCAGCCCAAAACTAGCGGGGGGCAATGAGCAGTTCTTC.

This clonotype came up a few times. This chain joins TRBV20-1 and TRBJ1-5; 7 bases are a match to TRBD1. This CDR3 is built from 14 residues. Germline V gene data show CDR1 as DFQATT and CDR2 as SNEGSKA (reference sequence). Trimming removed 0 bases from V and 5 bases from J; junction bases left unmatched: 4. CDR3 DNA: TGCAGTGCTAGAGAGACAGGGCGGTATCAGCCCCAGCATTTT. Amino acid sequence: CSARETGRYQPQHF.

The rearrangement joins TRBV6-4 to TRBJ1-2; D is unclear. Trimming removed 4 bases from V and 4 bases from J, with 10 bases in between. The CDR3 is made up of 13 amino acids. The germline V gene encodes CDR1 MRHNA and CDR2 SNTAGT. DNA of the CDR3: TGTGCCAGCAGTGCCGGGCCCCTCTATGGCTACACCTTC. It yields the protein CASSAGPLYGYTF.

CDR3 sequence reads: CASSQVGGRFYGYTF. In DNA, the CDR3 is TGCGCCAGCAGCCAAGTTGGGGGCCGATTCTATGGCTACACCTTC. The chain has TRBV4-1 and TRBJ1-2, with D possibly TRBD1 on 6 matching bases. Germline V gene lookup returns CDR1 MGHRA and CDR2 YSYEKL. Trimming took off 1 base at V and 4 bases at J, with 13 bases between the two ends. CDR3 length: 15 amino acids.

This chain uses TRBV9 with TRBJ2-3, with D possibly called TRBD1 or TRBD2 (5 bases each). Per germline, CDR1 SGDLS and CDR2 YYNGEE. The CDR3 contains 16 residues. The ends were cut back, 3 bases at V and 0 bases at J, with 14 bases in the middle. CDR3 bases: TGTGCCAGCAGCGCGGGACCGTCTTCGAGCACAGATACGCAGTATTTT. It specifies CASSAGPSSSTDTQYF.

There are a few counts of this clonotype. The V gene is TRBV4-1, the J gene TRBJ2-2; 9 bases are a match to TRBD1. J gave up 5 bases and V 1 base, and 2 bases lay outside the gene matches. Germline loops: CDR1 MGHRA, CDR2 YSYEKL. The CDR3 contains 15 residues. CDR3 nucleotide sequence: TGCGCCAGCAGCCAAGTTGGGACAGGGACCGGGGAGCTGTTTTTT. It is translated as CASSQVGTGTGELFF.

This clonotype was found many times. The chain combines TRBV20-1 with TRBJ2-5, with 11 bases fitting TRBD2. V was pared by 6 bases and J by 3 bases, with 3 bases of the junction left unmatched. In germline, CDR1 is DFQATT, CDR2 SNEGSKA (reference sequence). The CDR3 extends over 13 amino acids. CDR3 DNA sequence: TGCAGTGCCACGACTAGCGGGGAAGAGACCCAGTACTTC. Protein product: CSATTSGEETQYF.

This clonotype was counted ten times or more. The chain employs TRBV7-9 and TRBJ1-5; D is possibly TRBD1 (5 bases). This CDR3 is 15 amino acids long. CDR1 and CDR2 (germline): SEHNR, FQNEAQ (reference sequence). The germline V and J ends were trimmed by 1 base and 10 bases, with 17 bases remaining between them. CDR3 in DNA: TGTGCCAGCAGCTTAGGGGGGGAGGGGACCCAACCCCAGCATTTT. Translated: CASSLGGEGTQPQHF.

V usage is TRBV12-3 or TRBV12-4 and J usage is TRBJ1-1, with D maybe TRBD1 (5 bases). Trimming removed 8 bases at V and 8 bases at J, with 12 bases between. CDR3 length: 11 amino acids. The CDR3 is CASVRRGEAFF. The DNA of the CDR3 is TGTGCCAGCGTTCGCCGGGGCGAAGCTTTCTTT.

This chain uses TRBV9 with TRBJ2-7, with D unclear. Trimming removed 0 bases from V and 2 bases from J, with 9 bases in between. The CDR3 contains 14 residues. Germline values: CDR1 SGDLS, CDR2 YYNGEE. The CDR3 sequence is CASSVDSGPYEQYF. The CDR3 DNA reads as TGTGCCAGCAGCGTAGACAGTGGGCCCTACGAGCAGTACTTC.

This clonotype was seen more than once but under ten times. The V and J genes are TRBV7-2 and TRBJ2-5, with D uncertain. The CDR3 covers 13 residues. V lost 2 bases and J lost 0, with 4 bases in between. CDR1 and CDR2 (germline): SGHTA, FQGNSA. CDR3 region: CASSLRYQETQYF. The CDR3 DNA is TGTGCCAGCAGCTTACGCTACCAAGAGACCCAGTACTTC. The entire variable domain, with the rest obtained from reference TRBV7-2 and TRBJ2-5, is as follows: GAGVSQSPSNKVTEKGKDVELRCDPISGHTALYWYRQSLGQGLEFLIYFQGNSAPDKSGLPSDRFSAERTGGSVSTLTIQRTQQEDSAVYLCASSLRYQETQYFGPGTRLLVL.

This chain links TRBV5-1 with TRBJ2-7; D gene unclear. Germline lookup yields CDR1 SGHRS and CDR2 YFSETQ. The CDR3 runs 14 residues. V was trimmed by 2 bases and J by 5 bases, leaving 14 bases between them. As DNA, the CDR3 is TGCGCCAGCAGCTTTGGTCGGGTTAGGGACGAGCAGTACTTC. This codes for CASSFGRVRDEQYF.